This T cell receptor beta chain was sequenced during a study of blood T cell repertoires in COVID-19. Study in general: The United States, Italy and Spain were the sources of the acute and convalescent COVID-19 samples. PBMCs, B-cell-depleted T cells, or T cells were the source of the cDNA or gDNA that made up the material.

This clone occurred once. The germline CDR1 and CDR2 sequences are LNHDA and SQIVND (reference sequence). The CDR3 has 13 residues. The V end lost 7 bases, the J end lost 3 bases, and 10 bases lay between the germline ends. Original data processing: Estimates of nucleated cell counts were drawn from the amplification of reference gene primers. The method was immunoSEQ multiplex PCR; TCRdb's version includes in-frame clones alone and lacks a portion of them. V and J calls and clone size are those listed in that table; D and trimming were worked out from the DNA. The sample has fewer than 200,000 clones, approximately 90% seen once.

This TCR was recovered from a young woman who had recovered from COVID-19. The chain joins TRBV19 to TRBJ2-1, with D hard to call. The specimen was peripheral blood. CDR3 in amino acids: CASKSESYNEQFF. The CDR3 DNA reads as TGTGCCAGTAAGAGCGAAAGCTACAATGAGCAGTTCTTC.